Below are 21 T cell receptor beta chains sequenced from a single sample in a study of blood T cell repertoires in COVID-19. Produced via immunoSEQ multiplex PCR; TCRdb's table is partial and in-frame only. The sample holds some 300,000 clones, 90% seen once. Sequenced: peripheral blood. The receptors were gathered from a woman aged 40 to 50 with COVID-19, enrolled during active disease.

The rearrangement joins TRBV6-5 to TRBJ2-1; D gene uncertain. Germline CDR1 reads MNHEY; CDR2 reads SVGAGI. The CDR3 spans 15 residues. V was pared by 4 bases and J by 0 bases, with 10 bases between. This chain's CDR3 is CASSLSRSSYNEQFF. CDR3 nucleotides: TGTGCCAGCAGTTTATCAAGGAGCTCCTACAATGAGCAGTTCTTC.

This clone was observed a handful of times. The V call is TRBV11-2, the J call TRBJ1-2; D not certain. The CDR3 covers 12 residues. The ends were cut back, 0 bases at V and 8 bases at J, with 7 bases in the middle. Germline CDR1 SGHAT, CDR2 FQNNGV. This chain's CDR3 is CASSLDGEGYTF. As DNA, the CDR3 is TGTGCCAGCAGCTTAGACGGGGAGGGCTACACCTTC.

This chain links TRBV7-9 with TRBJ1-2; 8 positions agree with TRBD1. This CDR3 has 16 amino acids. The trim removed 1 base at V and 4 bases at J, leaving 8 bases unmatched. CDR1 and CDR2 (germline): SEHNR, FQNEAQ (reference sequence). This CDR3 reads CASSLGEGTGLYGYTF. The CDR3 DNA sequence: TGTGCCAGCAGCTTAGGAGAAGGGACAGGCCTCTATGGCTACACCTTC.

The chain employs TRBV18 and TRBJ1-6; 7 bases match TRBD1. Germline V gene sequence: CDR1 KGHSH, CDR2 LQKENI. There are 16 residues in the CDR3. The V gene end was trimmed by 1 base and the J gene end by 1 base; junction bases not matched to a gene: 1. The CDR3 loop reads CASSPRDSSYNSPLHF. The CDR3 DNA reads as TGTGCCAGCTCACCACGGGACAGTTCCTATAATTCACCCCTCCACTTT. Using reference TRBV18 and TRBJ1-6 for the parts outside the CDR3, the full variable domain is NAGVMQNPRHLVRRRGQEARLRCSPMKGHSHVYWYRQLPEEGLKFMVYLQKENIIDESGMPKERFSAEFPKEGPSILRIQQVVRGDSAAYFCASSPRDSSYNSPLHFGNGTRLTVT.

This clone was recorded once. V gene TRBV19 combines with J gene TRBJ2-5, with TRBD1 matching over 8 bases. The germline gives CDR1 LNHDA, CDR2 SQIVND (reference sequence). The CDR3 totals 16 residues. V lost 6 bases and J lost 3; bases outside the gene matches: 12. The CDR3 loop is CASRRRPDRGKETQYF. The CDR3 DNA follows: TGTGCCAGTAGGCGCCGCCCAGACAGGGGTAAAGAGACCCAGTACTTC. Together with reference TRBV19 and TRBJ2-5, the CDR3 gives the full variable domain: DGGITQSPKYLFRKEGQNVTLSCEQNLNHDAMYWYRQDPGQGLRLIYYSQIVNDFQKGDIAEGYSVSREKKESFPLTVTSAQKNPTAFYLCASRRRPDRGKETQYFGPGTRLLVL.

This clone has just a few counts. The J gene is TRBJ2-6, the V gene TRBV9, with no clear D. The CDR3 is 13 amino acids. CDR1 and CDR2 from the germline V gene are SGDLS and YYNGEE. V lost 4 bases to trimming and J lost 8 bases, with 10 bases between them. DNA of the CDR3: TGTGCCAGCAGCCCCCCCGAGACCAACGTCCTGACTTTC. It yields the protein CASSPPETNVLTF.

This chain links TRBV6-5 with TRBJ1-4; 7 bases align to TRBD1. V lost 2 bases to trimming and J lost 5 bases; unmatched junction nucleotides: 2. Germline V gene lookup returns CDR1 MNHEY and CDR2 SVGAGI. The CDR3 has 14 residues. The CDR3 here is CASSYQQGNEKLFF. CDR3 nucleotides: TGTGCCAGCAGTTACCAACAGGGGAATGAAAAACTGTTTTTT.

Notes on this clone: At one boundary the junction diverges from the germline segment, which might be a read error. This chain links TRBV7-7 with TRBJ2-2; the D gene is possibly TRBD1 (6 bases). The CDR3 contains 14 residues. Germline V gives CDR1 SSHAT, CDR2 FNYEAQ (reference sequence). The CDR3 loop reads CASSSTGNTGELFF. DNA for the CDR3: TGTGCTAGCAGCTCGACAGGGAACACCGGGGAGCTGTTTTTT.

CDR3: CATSRDLLAGNQETQYF. CDR3 DNA sequence: TGTGCCACCAGCAGAGATCTGCTAGCGGGGAACCAAGAGACCCAGTACTTC. The V and J genes are TRBV15 and TRBJ2-5, with 9 bases identical to TRBD2. The CDR3 length is 17 residues. V was clipped by 0 bases and J by 0 bases; unmatched bases: 5. Germline V lookup: CDR1 LNHNV, CDR2 YYDKDF (reference sequence).

The J gene is TRBJ1-2, the V gene TRBV28, with 10 bases fitting TRBD1. With V trimmed by 8 bases and J by 8 bases, 11 bases remained unmatched. This CDR3 is 14 amino acids long. Germline lookup yields CDR1 MDHEN and CDR2 SYDVKM. CDR3 bases: TGTGCCAGCGTGACAGGGGGCGGTCTACGGGGCTACACCTTC. Amino acid sequence: CASVTGGGLRGYTF.

This clone was counted between two and nine times. The chain has TRBV27 and TRBJ1-5, with a tentative D call TRBD1 (6 bases). V was trimmed by 3 bases and J by 4 bases, leaving 10 bases between them. Germline CDR1 and CDR2: MNHEY and SMNVEV (reference sequence). The CDR3 runs to 14 residues. CDR3 amino acids: CASSFYQGNQPQHF. For the CDR3, the DNA is TGTGCCAGCAGTTTTTACCAGGGGAATCAGCCCCAGCATTTT.

The sample holds one count of this clone. The chain combines TRBV6-5 with TRBJ2-2; D is unresolved. Trimming shortened V by 7 bases and J by 0 bases, and 6 bases separated the two germline ends. Germline lookup yields CDR1 MNHEY and CDR2 SVGAGI. The CDR3 sequence is 13 residues long. DNA of the CDR3: TGTGCCAGCACCGAGGCGAACACCGGGGAGCTGTTTTTT. Amino acids: CASTEANTGELFF.

The V and J genes are TRBV5-1 and TRBJ1-5; 7 bases are shared with TRBD1. Germline V CDR1 and CDR2: SGHRS, YFSETQ. The CDR3 has 14 residues. The J segment lost 1 base and the V segment lost 4 bases, leaving 2 bases of the junction unmatched. The CDR3 DNA is TGCGCCAGCAGCGCGACAGGGAGCAATCAGCCCCAGCATTTT. Translated: CASSATGSNQPQHF.

The chain couples TRBV19 to TRBJ1-4; D gene unclear. Germline V lookup: CDR1 LNHDA, CDR2 SQIVND (reference sequence). V was cut by 8 bases and J by 0 bases, with 10 bases left in between. The CDR3 covers 14 residues. The CDR3 bases are TGTGCCAGTTGTCAGATTGCAACTAATGAAAAACTGTTTTTT. This translates into CASCQIATNEKLFF.

The genes are TRBV28 and TRBJ2-3; D call uncertain. The CDR3 consists of 15 residues. The V and J ends lost 3 bases and 1 base respectively, with 11 bases between them. Germline CDR1 reads MDHEN; CDR2 reads SYDVKM. The CDR3 reads CASSFSGPGTDTQYF. The DNA of the CDR3 is TGTGCCAGCAGTTTTTCAGGTCCGGGCACAGATACGCAGTATTTT.

This clone occurred once. The V gene is TRBV6-5, the J gene TRBJ2-7; D perhaps matches TRBD1 (6 bases). Germline CDR1 and CDR2: MNHEY and SVGAGI. V was shortened by 4 bases and J by 1 base, with 17 bases between the two germline ends. This CDR3 contains 16 residues. The CDR3 DNA reads as TGTGCCAGCAGTTCCTACATGCTACAGGGTTCCTACGAGCAGTACTTC. It specifies CASSSYMLQGSYEQYF.

The chain uses TRBV23-1 and TRBJ1-5; TRBD1 matches 7 bases. TRBV23-1 is recorded as an ORF, its role being uncertain. There are 17 residues in the CDR3. J gave up 8 bases and V 4 bases, and 17 bases lay outside the gene matches. In DNA, the CDR3 is TGCGCCAGCAGTCGTCAAACGGGACAGCTCGCCCGGGAGCCCCAGCATTTT. Its protein product is CASSRQTGQLAREPQHF.

The V call is TRBV5-6, the J call TRBJ1-2, with TRBD1 matching over 11 bases. J gave up 4 bases and V 4 bases, and 6 bases lay outside the gene matches. The CDR3 extends over 15 amino acids. Germline values: CDR1 SGHDT, CDR2 YYEEEE. The CDR3: CASSPGQGVFYGYTF. Here the CDR3 DNA reads TGTGCCAGCAGCCCGGGACAGGGGGTCTTCTATGGCTACACCTTC.

The J gene is TRBJ1-4, the V gene TRBV28; D is possibly TRBD1 (6 bases). This CDR3 has 15 amino acids. Trimming removed 6 bases at V and 2 bases at J, with 13 bases between. Germline assignment: CDR1 MDHEN and CDR2 SYDVKM. Written as DNA, the CDR3 is TGTGCCAGCAGCCCCCCTACAGGGACTAATGAAAAACTGTTTTTT. As protein: CASSPPTGTNEKLFF.

The V call is TRBV2, the J call TRBJ1-3; D call uncertain. The germline V gene has CDR1 SNHLY and CDR2 FYNNEI. Trimming pared 4 bases from V and 0 bases from J, leaving 10 bases between. The CDR3 has 15 amino acids. The CDR3 DNA is TGTGCCAGCAGTGCGCAGGCCTACTCTGGAAACACCATATATTTT. Translated: CASSAQAYSGNTIYF.

For this clone: The junction departs from the called germline gene at one end, perhaps through a read error. The chain has TRBV28 and TRBJ1-1; no reliable D call. The CDR3 covers 19 residues. From germline, CDR1 is MDHEN and CDR2 SYDVKM. Written as DNA, the CDR3 is TGTGCCAGCAGTCTATGGATGAGGGATGAGTTAAGGAAAAACACTGAAGCTTTCTTT. This gives the protein CASSLWMRDELRKNTEAFF.